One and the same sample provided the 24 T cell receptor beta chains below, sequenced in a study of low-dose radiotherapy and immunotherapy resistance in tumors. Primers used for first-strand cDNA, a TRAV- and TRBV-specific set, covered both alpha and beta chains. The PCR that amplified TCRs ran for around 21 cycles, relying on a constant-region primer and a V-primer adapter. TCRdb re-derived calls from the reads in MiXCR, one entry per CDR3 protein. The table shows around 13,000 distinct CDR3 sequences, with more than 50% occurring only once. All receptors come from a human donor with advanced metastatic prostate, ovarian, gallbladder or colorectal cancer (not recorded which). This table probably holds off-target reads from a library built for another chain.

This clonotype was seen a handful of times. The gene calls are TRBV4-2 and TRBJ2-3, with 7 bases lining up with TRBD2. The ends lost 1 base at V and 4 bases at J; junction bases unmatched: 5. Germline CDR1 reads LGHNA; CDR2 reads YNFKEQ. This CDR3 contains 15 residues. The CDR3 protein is CASSQATSKADTQYF. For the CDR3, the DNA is TGTGCCAGCAGCCAAGCGACTAGCAAGGCAGATACGCAGTATTTT.

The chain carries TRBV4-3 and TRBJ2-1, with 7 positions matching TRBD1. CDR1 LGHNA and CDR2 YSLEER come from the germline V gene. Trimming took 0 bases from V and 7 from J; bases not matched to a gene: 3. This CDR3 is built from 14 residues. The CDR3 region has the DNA TGCGCCAGCAGCCAAGATAGGGGGCTGAATGAGCAGTTCTTC. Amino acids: CASSQDRGLNEQFF.

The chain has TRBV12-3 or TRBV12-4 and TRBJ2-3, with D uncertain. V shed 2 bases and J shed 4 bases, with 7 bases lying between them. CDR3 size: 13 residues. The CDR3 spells CASSLFTSDTQYF. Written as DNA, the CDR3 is TGTGCCAGCAGTTTATTTACCTCAGATACGCAGTATTTT.

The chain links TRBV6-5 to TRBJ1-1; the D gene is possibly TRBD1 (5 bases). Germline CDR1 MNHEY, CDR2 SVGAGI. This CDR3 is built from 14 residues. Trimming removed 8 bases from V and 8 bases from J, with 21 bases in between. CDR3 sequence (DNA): TGTGCCAGCGGACTAAATGGTGGGGCTGCCGAAGCTTTCTTT. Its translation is CASGLNGGAAEAFF.

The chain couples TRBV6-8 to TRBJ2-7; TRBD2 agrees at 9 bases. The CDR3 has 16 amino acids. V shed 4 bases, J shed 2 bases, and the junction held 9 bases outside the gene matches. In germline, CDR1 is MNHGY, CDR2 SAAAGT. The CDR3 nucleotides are TGTGCCAGCAGTTCCCTGGCTAGCGGGGTCCCCTACGAGCAGTACTTC. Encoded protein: CASSSLASGVPYEQYF.

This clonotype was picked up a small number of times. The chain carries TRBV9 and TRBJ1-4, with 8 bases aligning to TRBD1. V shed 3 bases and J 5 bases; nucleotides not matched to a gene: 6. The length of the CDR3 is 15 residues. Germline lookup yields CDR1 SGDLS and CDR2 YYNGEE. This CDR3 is CASSAGDRINEKLFF. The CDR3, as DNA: TGTGCCAGCAGCGCGGGGGACAGGATCAATGAAAAACTGTTTTTT.

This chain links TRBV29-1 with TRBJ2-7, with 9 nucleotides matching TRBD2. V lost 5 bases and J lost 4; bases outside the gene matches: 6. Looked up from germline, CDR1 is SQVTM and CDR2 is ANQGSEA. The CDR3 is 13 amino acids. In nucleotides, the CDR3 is TGCAGCGTTTCTAGCGGGACCTTGTACGAGCAGTACTTC. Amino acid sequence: CSVSSGTLYEQYF.

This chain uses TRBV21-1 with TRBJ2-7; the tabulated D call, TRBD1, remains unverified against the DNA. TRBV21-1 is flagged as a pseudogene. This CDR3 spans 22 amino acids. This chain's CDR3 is CASSKAEGRGGQGISLGEEQYF. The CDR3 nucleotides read TGTGCCAGCAGCAAAGCGGAGGGACGGGGAGGACAGGGGATATCCCTGGGCGAGGAGCAGTACTTC.

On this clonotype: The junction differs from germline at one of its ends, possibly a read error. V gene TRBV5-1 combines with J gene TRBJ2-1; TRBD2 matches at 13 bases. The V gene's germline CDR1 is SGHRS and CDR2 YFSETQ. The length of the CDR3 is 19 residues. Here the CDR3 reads CASSGGTGLAGVSYDEQFF. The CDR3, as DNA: TGCGCCAGCAGCGGGGGGACCGGACTAGCGGGAGTCTCCTACGATGAGCAGTTCTTC.

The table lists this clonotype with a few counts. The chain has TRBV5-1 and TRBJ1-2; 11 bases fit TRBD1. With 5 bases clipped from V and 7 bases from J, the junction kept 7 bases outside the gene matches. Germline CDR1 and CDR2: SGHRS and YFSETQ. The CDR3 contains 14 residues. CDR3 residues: CASRTSDRGLGYTF. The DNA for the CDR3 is TGCGCCAGCAGAACCTCGGACAGGGGGCTTGGCTACACCTTC.

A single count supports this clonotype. CDR3 bases: TGTGCCAGCAGCTTGGACAGTCGTGGCTACACCTTC. Translated: CASSLDSRGYTF. This chain links TRBV6-2 or TRBV6-3 with TRBJ1-2; D possibly corresponds to TRBD1 (6 bases). The CDR3 is 12 residues long. Looked up from germline, CDR1 is MNHEY and CDR2 is SVGEGT. Trimming pared 6 bases from V and 7 bases from J, leaving 12 bases between.

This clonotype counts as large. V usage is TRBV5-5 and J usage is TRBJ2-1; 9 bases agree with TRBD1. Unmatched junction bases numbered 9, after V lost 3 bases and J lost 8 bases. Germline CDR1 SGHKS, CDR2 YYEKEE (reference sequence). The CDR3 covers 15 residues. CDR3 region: CASSWPGQGTDEQFF. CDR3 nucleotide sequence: TGTGCCAGCAGCTGGCCGGGACAGGGTACCGATGAGCAGTTCTTC.

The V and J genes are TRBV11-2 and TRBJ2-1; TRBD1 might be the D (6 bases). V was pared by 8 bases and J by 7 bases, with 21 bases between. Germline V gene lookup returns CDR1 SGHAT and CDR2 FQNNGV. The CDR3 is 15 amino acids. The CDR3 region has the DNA TGTGCCAGCGAAAGATCGACAGGCTCGTTGAATGAGCAGTTCTTC. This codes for CASERSTGSLNEQFF.

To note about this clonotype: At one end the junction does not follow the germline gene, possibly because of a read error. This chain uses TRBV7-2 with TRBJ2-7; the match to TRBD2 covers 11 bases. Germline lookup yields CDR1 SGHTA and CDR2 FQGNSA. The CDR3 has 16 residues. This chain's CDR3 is CPSSLSGTSGTYEQYF. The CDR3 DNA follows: TGTCCCAGCAGCTTATCCGGGACTAGCGGCACCTACGAGCAGTACTTC.

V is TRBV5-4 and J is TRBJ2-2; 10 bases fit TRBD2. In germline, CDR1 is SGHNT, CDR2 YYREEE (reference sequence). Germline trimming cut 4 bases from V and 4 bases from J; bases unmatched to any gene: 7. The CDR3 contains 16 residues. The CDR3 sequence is CASSGSAGGPTGELFF. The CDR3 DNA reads TGTGCCAGCAGCGGCTCAGCGGGAGGGCCCACCGGGGAGCTGTTTTTT.

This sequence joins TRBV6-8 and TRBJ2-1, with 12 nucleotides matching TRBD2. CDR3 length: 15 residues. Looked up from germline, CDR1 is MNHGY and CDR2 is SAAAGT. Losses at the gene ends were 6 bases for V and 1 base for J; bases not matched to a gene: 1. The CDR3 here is CASRLAGGSYNEQFF. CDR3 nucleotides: TGTGCCAGCAGACTAGCGGGAGGATCCTACAATGAGCAGTTCTTC.

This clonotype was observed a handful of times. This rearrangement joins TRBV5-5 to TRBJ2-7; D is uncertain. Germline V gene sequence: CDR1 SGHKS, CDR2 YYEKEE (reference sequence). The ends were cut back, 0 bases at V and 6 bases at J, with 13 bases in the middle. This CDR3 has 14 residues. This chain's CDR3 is CASSLVSSAGEQYF. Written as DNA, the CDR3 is TGTGCCAGCAGCTTGGTCTCTTCGGCCGGCGAGCAGTACTTC.

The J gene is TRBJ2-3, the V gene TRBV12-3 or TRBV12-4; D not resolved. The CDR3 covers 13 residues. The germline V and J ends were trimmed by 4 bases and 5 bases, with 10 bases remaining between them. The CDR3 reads CASSSFLRDTQYF. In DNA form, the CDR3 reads TGTGCCAGCAGTTCCTTCCTTCGAGATACGCAGTATTTT.

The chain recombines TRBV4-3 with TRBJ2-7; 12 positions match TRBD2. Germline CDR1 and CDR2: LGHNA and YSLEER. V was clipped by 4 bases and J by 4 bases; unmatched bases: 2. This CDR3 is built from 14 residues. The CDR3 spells CASSRTSGAYEQYF. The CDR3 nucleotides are TGCGCCAGCAGCCGGACTAGCGGGGCGTACGAGCAGTACTTC.

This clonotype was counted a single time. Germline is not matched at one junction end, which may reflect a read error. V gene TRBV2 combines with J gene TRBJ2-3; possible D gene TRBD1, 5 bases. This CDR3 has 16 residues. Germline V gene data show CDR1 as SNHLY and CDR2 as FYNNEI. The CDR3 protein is CARSAVQGARSDTQYF. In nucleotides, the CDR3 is TGTGCCAGGAGTGCGGTTCAGGGCGCGAGGTCAGATACGCAGTATTTT.

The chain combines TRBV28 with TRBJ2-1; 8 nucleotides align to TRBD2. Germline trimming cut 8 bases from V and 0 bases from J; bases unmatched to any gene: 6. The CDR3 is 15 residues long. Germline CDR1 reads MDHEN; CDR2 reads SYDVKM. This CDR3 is CASEKRGSSYNEQFF. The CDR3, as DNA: TGTGCCAGCGAGAAGCGGGGGAGCTCCTACAATGAGCAGTTCTTC.

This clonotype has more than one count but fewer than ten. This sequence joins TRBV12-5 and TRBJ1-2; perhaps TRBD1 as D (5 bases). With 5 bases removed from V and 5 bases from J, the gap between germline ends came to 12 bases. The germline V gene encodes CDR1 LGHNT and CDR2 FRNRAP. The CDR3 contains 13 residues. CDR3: CASGDDSLYGYTF. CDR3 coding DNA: TGTGCTAGTGGTGACGACAGCCTATATGGCTACACCTTC. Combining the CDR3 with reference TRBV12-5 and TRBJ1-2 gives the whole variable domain DARVTQTPRHKVTEMGQEVTMRCQPILGHNTVFWYRQTMMQGLELLAYFRNRAPLDDSGMPKDRFSAEMPDATLATLKIQPSEPRDSAVYFCASGDDSLYGYTFGSGTRLTVV.

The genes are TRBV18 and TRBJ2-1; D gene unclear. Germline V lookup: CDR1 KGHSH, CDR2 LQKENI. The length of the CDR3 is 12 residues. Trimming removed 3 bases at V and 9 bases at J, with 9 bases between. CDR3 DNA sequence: TGTGCCAGCTCACCGCTAGTAAGTGAGCAGTTCTTC. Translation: CASSPLVSEQFF.

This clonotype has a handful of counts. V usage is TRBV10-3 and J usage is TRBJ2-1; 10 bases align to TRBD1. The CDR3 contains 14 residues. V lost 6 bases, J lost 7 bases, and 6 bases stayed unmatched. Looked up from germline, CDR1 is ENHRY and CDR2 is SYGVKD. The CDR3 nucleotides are TGTGCCATCAGGGTGACAGGGGGCTCGAATGAGCAGTTCTTC. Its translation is CAIRVTGGSNEQFF.